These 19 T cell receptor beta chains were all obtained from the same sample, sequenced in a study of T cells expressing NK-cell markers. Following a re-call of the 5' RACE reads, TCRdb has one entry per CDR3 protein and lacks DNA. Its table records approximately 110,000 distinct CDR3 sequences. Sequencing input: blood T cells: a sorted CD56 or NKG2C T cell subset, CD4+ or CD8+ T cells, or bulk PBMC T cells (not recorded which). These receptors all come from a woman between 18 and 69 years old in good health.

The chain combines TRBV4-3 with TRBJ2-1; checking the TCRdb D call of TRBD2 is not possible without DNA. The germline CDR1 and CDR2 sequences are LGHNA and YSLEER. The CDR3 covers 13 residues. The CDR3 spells CASSQREGYEQFF.

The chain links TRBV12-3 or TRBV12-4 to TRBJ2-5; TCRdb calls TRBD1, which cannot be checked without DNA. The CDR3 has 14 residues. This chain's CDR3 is CASSSPYTQETQYF.

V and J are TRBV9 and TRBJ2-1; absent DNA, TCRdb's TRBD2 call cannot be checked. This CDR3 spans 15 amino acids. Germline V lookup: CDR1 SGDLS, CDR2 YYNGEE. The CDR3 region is CASSVGSLTGDEQFF.

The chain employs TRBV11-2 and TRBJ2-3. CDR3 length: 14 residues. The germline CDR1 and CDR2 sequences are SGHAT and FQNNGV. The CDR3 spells CASSLDLGGDTQYF. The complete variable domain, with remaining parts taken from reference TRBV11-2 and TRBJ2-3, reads EAGVAQSPRYKIIEKRQSVAFWCNPISGHATLYWYQQILGQGPKLLIQFQNNGVVDDSQLPKDRFSAERLKGVDSTLKIQPAKLEDSAVYLCASSLDLGGDTQYFGPGTRLTVL.

Here the CDR3 reads CASSTSGADYGYTF. The chain uses TRBV12-3 or TRBV12-4 and TRBJ1-2. The CDR3 length is 14 residues.

The CDR3 protein is CTQLGTRAYEQYF. The V and J genes are TRBV6-2 or TRBV6-3 and TRBJ2-7; TCRdb's assignment of TRBD2 cannot be checked, as there is no DNA. CDR1 and CDR2 (germline): MNHEY, SVGEGT. The CDR3 length is 13 residues.

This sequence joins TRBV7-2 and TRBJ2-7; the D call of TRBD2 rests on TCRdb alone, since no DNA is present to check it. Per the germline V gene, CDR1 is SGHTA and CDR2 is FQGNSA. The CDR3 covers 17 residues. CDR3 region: CASSSSPGPSPSYEQYF.

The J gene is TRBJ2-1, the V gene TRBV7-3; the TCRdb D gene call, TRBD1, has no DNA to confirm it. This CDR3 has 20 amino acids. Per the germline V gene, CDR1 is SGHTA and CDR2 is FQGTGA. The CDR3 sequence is CASSLTLVVGSGDGDNEQFF.

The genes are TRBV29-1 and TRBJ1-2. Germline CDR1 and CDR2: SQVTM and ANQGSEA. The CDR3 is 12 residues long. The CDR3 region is CSVESRPYGYTF. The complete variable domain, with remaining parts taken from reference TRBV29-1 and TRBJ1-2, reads SAVISQKPSRDICQRGTSLTIQCQVDSQVTMMFWYRQQPGQSLTLIATANQGSEATYESGFVIDKFPISRPNLTFSTLTVSNMSPEDSSIYLCSVESRPYGYTFGSGTRLTVV.

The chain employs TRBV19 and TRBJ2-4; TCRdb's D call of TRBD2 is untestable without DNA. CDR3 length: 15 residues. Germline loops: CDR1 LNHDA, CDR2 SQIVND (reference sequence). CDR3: CASSMLAGAKNIQYF. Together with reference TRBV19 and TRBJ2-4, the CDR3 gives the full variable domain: DGGITQSPKYLFRKEGQNVTLSCEQNLNHDAMYWYRQDPGQGLRLIYYSQIVNDFQKGDIAEGYSVSREKKESFPLTVTSAQKNPTAFYLCASSMLAGAKNIQYFGAGTRLSVL.

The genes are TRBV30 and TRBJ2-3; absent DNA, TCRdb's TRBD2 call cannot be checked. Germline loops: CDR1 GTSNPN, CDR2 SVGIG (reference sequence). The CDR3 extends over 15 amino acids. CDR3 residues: CAWIFGGELTDTQYF.

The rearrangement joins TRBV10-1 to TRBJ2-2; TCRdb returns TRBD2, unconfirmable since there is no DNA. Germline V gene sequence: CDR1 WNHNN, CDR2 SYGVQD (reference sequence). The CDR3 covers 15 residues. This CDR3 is CASSESAGGTGELFF.

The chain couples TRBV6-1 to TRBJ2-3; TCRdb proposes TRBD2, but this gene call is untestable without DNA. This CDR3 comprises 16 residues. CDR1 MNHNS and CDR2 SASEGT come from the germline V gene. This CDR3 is CASSWGLAGAEDTQYF.

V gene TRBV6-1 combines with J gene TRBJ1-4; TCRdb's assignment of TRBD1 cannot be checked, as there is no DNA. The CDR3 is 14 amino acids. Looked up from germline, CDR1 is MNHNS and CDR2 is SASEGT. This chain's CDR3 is CASRSRGANEKLFF.

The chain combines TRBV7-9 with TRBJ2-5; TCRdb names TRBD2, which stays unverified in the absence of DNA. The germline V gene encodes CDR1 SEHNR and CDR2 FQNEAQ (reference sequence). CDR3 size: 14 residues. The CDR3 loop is CASRGEGPQETQYF.

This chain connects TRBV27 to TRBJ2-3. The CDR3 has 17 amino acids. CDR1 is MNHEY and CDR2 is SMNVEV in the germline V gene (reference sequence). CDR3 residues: CASSLSLRFSSTDTQYF.

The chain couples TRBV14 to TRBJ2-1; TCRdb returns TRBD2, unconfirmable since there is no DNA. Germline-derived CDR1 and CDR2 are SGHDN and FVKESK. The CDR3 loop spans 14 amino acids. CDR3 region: CASSPTSDYNEQFF.

This CDR3 is CASSQVAGAPYEQYF. This chain links TRBV4-3 with TRBJ2-7. The CDR3 has 15 amino acids. Germline V gives CDR1 LGHNA, CDR2 YSLEER.

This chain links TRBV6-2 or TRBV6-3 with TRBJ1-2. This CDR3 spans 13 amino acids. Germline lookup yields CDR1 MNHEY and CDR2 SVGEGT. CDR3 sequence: CASIQASSYGYTF.